What follows are 31 T cell receptor beta chains derived from one specimen sequenced in a study of CD8 T cells in Susac syndrome. The authors reverse transcribed roughly 0.5 to 1 ug RNA with random hexamers. Using its own MiXCR run on the immunoSEQ multiplex PCR reads, TCRdb lists one record per CDR3 protein. Of about 140,000 distinct CDR3 sequences detected, roughly 94% appear once; the ten largest clones hold 0.13% to 0.15%. Input material: CD4+ T cells from PBMCs. Receptor source: a human donor with Susac syndrome.

V is TRBV25-1 and J is TRBJ1-1, with 8 positions matching TRBD1. J was trimmed by 2 bases and V by 4 bases; bases with no gene match: 9. The CDR3 length is 16 residues. Germline CDR1 and CDR2: MGHDK and SYGVNS. CDR3 loop: CASSVGGGQGNTEAFF. In nucleotides, the CDR3 is TGTGCCAGCAGTGTGGGGGGAGGACAGGGTAACACTGAAGCTTTCTTT.

The rearrangement links TRBV29-1 to TRBJ1-2, with D possibly matching TRBD1 (5 bases). There are 14 residues in the CDR3. CDR1 SQVTM and CDR2 ANQGSEA come from the germline V gene. V dropped 4 bases and J dropped 1 base, with 13 bases sitting between them. CDR3 in DNA: TGCAGCGTTGGGGGGACGAGTCTTAACTATGGCTACACCTTC. Protein product: CSVGGTSLNYGYTF.

The chain has TRBV6-2 or TRBV6-3 and TRBJ2-7; 7 bases align to TRBD1. With V trimmed by 6 bases and J by 4 bases, 6 bases remained unmatched. CDR3 length equals 13 residues. The germline V gene encodes CDR1 MNHEY and CDR2 SVGEGT. Here the CDR3 reads CASSPGQKYEQYF. The CDR3 DNA reads TGTGCCAGCAGCCCGGGACAGAAATACGAGCAGTACTTC.

To note about this clonotype: A read error may account for a junction end that differs from germline. This chain joins TRBV13 and TRBJ1-1; 7 nucleotides align to TRBD1. The CDR3 has 14 amino acids. Germline V CDR1 and CDR2: PRHDT, FYEKMQ (reference sequence). CDR3 sequence reads: CASSRNRGKTEAFF. CDR3 DNA sequence: TGTGCCAGCAGCCGGAACAGGGGAAAAACTGAAGCTTTTTTT.

V is TRBV15 and J is TRBJ2-7; unclear D gene. From germline, CDR1 is LNHNV and CDR2 YYDKDF (reference sequence). The CDR3 is 12 residues long. Trimming left V 1 base short and J 3 bases short, with 4 bases between. CDR3 amino acids: CATSRVGYEQYF. The CDR3 DNA follows: TGTGCCACCAGCAGAGTGGGCTACGAGCAGTACTTC.

The chain couples TRBV18 to TRBJ1-5; D is uncertain. Trimming cost V 2 bases and J 3 bases, with 5 bases left between them. This CDR3 has 13 residues. Per germline, CDR1 KGHSH and CDR2 LQKENI. CDR3 nucleotides: TGTGCCAGCTCACCAGGGGACAATCAGCCCCAGCATTTT. It is translated as CASSPGDNQPQHF.

The chain joins TRBV12-3 or TRBV12-4 to TRBJ2-7; TRBD1 matches at 8 bases. The CDR3 is 15 residues long. V lost 3 bases and J lost 4; bases outside the gene matches: 8. The CDR3 spells CASSLGGTGKYEQYF. CDR3 coding DNA: TGTGCCAGCAGTTTGGGCGGGACAGGCAAATACGAGCAGTACTTC.

This chain connects TRBV12-3 or TRBV12-4 to TRBJ1-1; D ambiguous. This CDR3 contains 13 residues. V was pared by 3 bases and J by 3 bases, with 8 bases between. CDR3 sequence reads: CASSLQPHTEAFF. CDR3 coding DNA: TGTGCCAGCAGTTTGCAGCCCCACACTGAAGCTTTCTTT.

DNA of the CDR3: TGTGCTACGGCCAGGGATACCCAAGAGACCCAGTACTTC. It is translated as CATARDTQETQYF. V and J are TRBV12-5 and TRBJ2-5, with a weak D call TRBD1 (5 bases). Trimming stripped 10 bases from V and 1 base from J, with 13 bases between. CDR1 is LGHNT and CDR2 is FRNRAP in the germline V gene. The CDR3 totals 13 residues. The variable domain in full, with the rest retrieved from reference TRBV12-5 and TRBJ2-5, is DARVTQTPRHKVTEMGQEVTMRCQPILGHNTVFWYRQTMMQGLELLAYFRNRAPLDDSGMPKDRFSAEMPDATLATLKIQPSEPRDSAVYFCATARDTQETQYFGPGTRLLVL.

This chain connects TRBV30 to TRBJ2-2; 9 bases match TRBD1. V gave up 4 bases and J gave up 4 bases; unmatched junction bases: 4. The CDR3 consists of 14 residues. The germline V gene has CDR1 GTSNPN and CDR2 SVGIG (reference sequence). The CDR3 loop reads CAWKGQGPTGELFF. In DNA form, the CDR3 reads TGTGCCTGGAAGGGACAGGGCCCCACCGGGGAGCTGTTTTTT. The entire variable domain, with the rest obtained from reference TRBV30 and TRBJ2-2, is as follows: SQTIHQWPATLVQPVGSPLSLECTVEGTSNPNLYWYRQAAGRGLQLLFYSVGIGQISSEVPQNLSASRPQDRQFILSSKKLLLSDSGFYLCAWKGQGPTGELFFGEGSRLTVL.

This chain connects TRBV7-2 to TRBJ1-5; D unresolved. Germline CDR1 reads SGHTA; CDR2 reads FQGNSA. CDR3 length: 15 residues. Trimming removed 1 base from V and 0 bases from J, with 7 bases in between. Here the CDR3 DNA reads TGTGCCAGCAGCTTAGTAGGTGGTAGCAATCAGCCCCAGCATTTT. Translation: CASSLVGGSNQPQHF.

Here the CDR3 DNA reads TGTGCCAGCAGCTTAGCCCCACTAGCGGGAGGCGATGAGCAGTTCTTC. Translated, it gives CASSLAPLAGGDEQFF. This chain links TRBV7-2 with TRBJ2-1; TRBD2 agrees at 12 bases. The CDR3 is 16 amino acids. Looked up from germline, CDR1 is SGHTA and CDR2 is FQGNSA. The V and J ends lost 0 bases and 8 bases, in that order; junction bases with no gene match: 5.

V usage is TRBV20-1 and J usage is TRBJ1-2; 9 positions agree with TRBD1. J was trimmed by 6 bases and V by 6 bases; bases with no gene match: 5. There are 12 residues in the CDR3. Germline CDR1 and CDR2: DFQATT and SNEGSKA (reference sequence). The CDR3 protein is CSAQTGGDGYTF. The CDR3 coding sequence is TGCAGTGCGCAAACAGGGGGCGATGGCTACACCTTC.

The J gene is TRBJ2-1, the V gene TRBV20-1, with 7 bases that match TRBD1. The CDR3 spans 15 residues. CDR1 and CDR2 from the germline V gene are DFQATT and SNEGSKA (reference sequence). V was pared by 6 bases and J by 4 bases, with 12 bases of the junction left unmatched. CDR3 bases: TGCAGTGCCGTAAACCGGACAGGACATTACAATGAGCAGTTCTTC. It codes for CSAVNRTGHYNEQFF.

V gene TRBV7-3 combines with J gene TRBJ2-3; D is perhaps TRBD2 (5 bases). The ends were cut back, 0 bases at V and 2 bases at J, with 6 bases in the middle. CDR1 and CDR2 from the germline V gene are SGHTA and FQGTGA. CDR3 length: 14 residues. This CDR3 reads CASSLTLATDTQYF. In nucleotides, the CDR3 is TGTGCCAGCAGCTTAACCCTAGCCACAGATACGCAGTATTTT.

The chain recombines TRBV9 with TRBJ1-3; D is perhaps TRBD1 (5 bases). The CDR3 length is 15 residues. V lost 4 bases to trimming and J lost 0 bases, with 11 bases between them. The germline V gene encodes CDR1 SGDLS and CDR2 YYNGEE. The CDR3 sequence is CASSNRQTSGNTIYF. Written as DNA, the CDR3 is TGTGCCAGCAGCAACCGACAGACCTCTGGAAACACCATATATTTT.

The chain couples TRBV11-3 to TRBJ2-2; D call uncertain. The V end was cut by 3 bases, the J end by 7 bases, with 3 bases between. Per germline, CDR1 SGHNT and CDR2 YENEEA. CDR3 length: 11 residues. This CDR3 reads CASSFFGELFF. CDR3 nucleotides: TGTGCCAGCAGCTTTTTCGGGGAGCTGTTTTTT.

The V call is TRBV20-1, the J call TRBJ1-5; no firm D call. Germline V gene lookup returns CDR1 DFQATT and CDR2 SNEGSKA (reference sequence). Trimming took off 3 bases at V and 5 bases at J, with 8 bases between the two ends. CDR3 length: 12 residues. The CDR3 protein is CSARQKDQPQHF. CDR3 coding DNA: TGCAGTGCTAGGCAAAAGGATCAGCCCCAGCATTTT.

This sequence joins TRBV4-2 and TRBJ2-3; D uncertain. V was clipped by 1 base and J by 2 bases, with 10 bases between them. This CDR3 contains 15 residues. Per the germline V gene, CDR1 is LGHNA and CDR2 is YNFKEQ. CDR3 in amino acids: CASSQGRTSTDTQYF. The CDR3 bases are TGTGCCAGCAGCCAAGGGCGGACCTCCACAGATACGCAGTATTTT.

The V gene is TRBV6-5, the J gene TRBJ2-6; 7 positions agree with TRBD1. V gave up 6 bases and J gave up 4 bases; unmatched junction bases: 6. The CDR3 covers 15 residues. Germline V CDR1 and CDR2: MNHEY, SVGAGI. CDR3 coding DNA: TGTGCCAGCAGGGTCACAGGGGCAGGGGCCAACGTCCTGACTTTC. Translating it yields CASRVTGAGANVLTF.

This chain connects TRBV20-1 to TRBJ1-5; 7 nucleotides agree with TRBD1. CDR3 length: 14 amino acids. V was pared by 4 bases and J by 4 bases, with 7 bases of the junction left unmatched. Germline V lookup: CDR1 DFQATT, CDR2 SNEGSKA (reference sequence). CDR3 coding DNA: TGCAGTGCTATTCGTCAGGGGGGGAATCAGCCCCAGCATTTT. Amino acids: CSAIRQGGNQPQHF.

The gene calls are TRBV12-3 or TRBV12-4 and TRBJ1-3; no reliable D call. Trimming cost V 7 bases and J 4 bases, with 11 bases left between them. The CDR3 sequence is 13 residues long. The CDR3, as DNA: TGTGCCAGCACCACTCGCAGGGGAAACACCATATATTTT. Protein sequence: CASTTRRGNTIYF.

The V gene is TRBV30, the J gene TRBJ1-5; tentative D call: TRBD1 (6 bases). Looked up from germline, CDR1 is GTSNPN and CDR2 is SVGIG (reference sequence). Trimming took off 0 bases at V and 0 bases at J, with 9 bases between the two ends. The CDR3 is made up of 15 amino acids. Here the CDR3 DNA reads TGTGCCTGGAGTGTAGGACAGACTAGCAATCAGCCCCAGCATTTT. Translation: CAWSVGQTSNQPQHF.

V is TRBV10-3 and J is TRBJ2-6, with 9 bases identical to TRBD1. V was clipped by 6 bases and J by 2 bases; unmatched bases: 5. Germline-derived CDR1 and CDR2 are ENHRY and SYGVKD. The CDR3 sequence is 16 residues long. The CDR3 coding sequence is TGTGCCATCAGCCGGACAGGGGCCACTGGGGCCAACGTCCTGACTTTC. Encoded protein: CAISRTGATGANVLTF.

This clonotype was recorded a few times. The chain employs TRBV6-1 and TRBJ2-6; 9 bases line up with TRBD1. J gave up 1 base and V 7 bases, and 5 bases lay outside the gene matches. The CDR3 is made up of 16 amino acids. The germline gives CDR1 MNHNS, CDR2 SASEGT. The CDR3 nucleotides read TGTGCCAGCACCTCGACAGGGGGGTCTGGGGCCAACGTCCTGACTTTC. It translates to CASTSTGGSGANVLTF.

This clonotype was seen only once. The rearrangement joins TRBV19 to TRBJ2-4, with D uncertain. Between the trimmed V and J ends, which lost 4 bases and 1 base, there was a span of 20 bases. In germline, CDR1 is LNHDA, CDR2 SQIVND (reference sequence). The CDR3 extends over 18 amino acids. Here the CDR3 reads CASSRWSPTGLAKNIQYF. The CDR3 coding sequence is TGTGCCAGTAGTAGGTGGTCTCCAACCGGGTTGGCCAAAAACATTCAGTACTTC.

The table lists this clonotype with a count of one. The chain couples TRBV20-1 to TRBJ2-3, with D unclear. The CDR3 runs to 13 residues. Looked up from germline, CDR1 is DFQATT and CDR2 is SNEGSKA (reference sequence). The chain's CDR3 is CSLDLRGADTQYF. CDR3 bases: TGCAGCCTAGACCTAAGAGGCGCAGATACGCAGTATTTT.

This chain links TRBV7-8 with TRBJ2-5, with 7 bases matching TRBD1. Per germline, CDR1 SGHVS and CDR2 FQNEAQ. V shed 1 base and J 9 bases; nucleotides not matched to a gene: 2. The CDR3 length is 12 residues. CDR3 sequence: CASSLEQGSQYF. The CDR3 DNA reads as TGTGCCAGCAGCTTAGAACAGGGGTCCCAGTACTTC.

This chain uses TRBV4-2 with TRBJ2-2; 7 bases align to TRBD2. Germline V gives CDR1 LGHNA, CDR2 YNFKEQ. V lost 5 bases, J lost 4 bases, and 13 bases stayed unmatched. The CDR3 consists of 17 residues. As DNA, the CDR3 is TGTGCCAGCAGCGACGGGAGGATGACTAGTTCCACCGGGGAGCTGTTTTTT. It is translated as CASSDGRMTSSTGELFF.

The V call is TRBV30, the J call TRBJ1-1, with D tentatively TRBD1 (5 bases). The germline CDR1 and CDR2 sequences are GTSNPN and SVGIG (reference sequence). This CDR3 is built from 12 residues. Trimming shortened V by 2 bases and J by 4 bases, and 8 bases separated the two germline ends. This CDR3 reads CAWSSGGTEAFF. For the CDR3, the DNA is TGTGCCTGGAGTTCCGGGGGCACTGAAGCTTTCTTT.

This chain links TRBV4-3 with TRBJ2-7; 8 bases agree with TRBD1. CDR1 and CDR2 (germline): LGHNA, YSLEER. Trimming cost V 5 bases and J 5 bases; bases outside gene matches: 11. The CDR3 totals 15 residues. DNA for the CDR3: TGCGCCAGCAGCTTATACGGCCAGGGGGCCCACGAGCAGTACTTC. Its translation is CASSLYGQGAHEQYF.